A selection of T cell receptor beta chains follows, all from one sample in a study of CXCR3-negative and CXCR3-positive naive CD8 T cells. TCRdb reprocessed the 5' RACE reads, with one entry per CDR3 protein and no DNA. The sample shows 45,000 to 70,000 distinct CDR3 sequences, and about 25% sits with its ten largest clones. The specimen was memory CD8+ T cells from blood. The receptor source for this set is a human donor in good health. Some clones in this sample may be carry-over from other donors' samples. The CDR3 runs from the conserved cysteine through the conserved F or W.

j_call | v_call | cdr3_length | cdr3_aa
TRBJ1-1 | TRBV7-3 | 14 | CASSYGTGVQEAFF
TRBJ2-7 | TRBV7-9 | 16 | CASSSPGQGPSYEQYF
TRBJ2-1 | TRBV29-1 | 12 | CSVEGNYNEQFF
TRBJ2-5 | TRBV20-1 | 16 | CSARDLSGQYQETQYF
TRBJ1-2 | TRBV6-1 | 14 | CATGGAGESYGYTF
TRBJ1-1 | TRBV7-9 | 15 | CASSPPGTVNTEAFF
TRBJ1-5 | TRBV5-8 | 16 | CASSPYIRASNQPQHF
TRBJ2-7 | TRBV20-1 | 15 | CSARAASGSLYEQYF
TRBJ1-1 | TRBV7-2 | 15 | CASSLERSWDTEAFF
TRBJ2-7 | TRBV6-5 | 11 | CATGPPGGQYF
TRBJ1-4 | TRBV29-1 | 14 | CSVGKGTGSEKLFF
TRBJ1-5 | TRBV6-4 | 15 | CASSPRGGGNQPQHF
TRBJ1-1 | TRBV29-1 | 15 | CSVEGASDGNTEAFF
TRBJ2-5 | TRBV29-1 | 13 | CSVVPGGEETQYF
TRBJ2-1 | TRBV4-1 | 13 | CASSQRAIDEQFF
TRBJ1-1 | TRBV6-6 | 14 | CASRTQSSSTEAFF
TRBJ1-1 | TRBV9 | 15 | CASQAGTGGNTEAFF
TRBJ2-1 | TRBV7-8 | 16 | CASSLRLPSSYNEQFF
TRBJ2-1 | TRBV19 | 13 | CASRARRVAEQFF
TRBJ2-7 | TRBV3-1 | 19 | CASSQEMPIGTSEVYEQYF
TRBJ1-6 | TRBV7-8 | 13 | CASSSDRGYRLHF
TRBJ2-3 | TRBV29-1 | 13 | CSGTSDRGYGQYF
TRBJ2-3 | TRBV29-1 | 14 | CSVEDRTSTDTQYF
TRBJ2-7 | TRBV6-5 | 14 | CASSYSNSPYEQYF
TRBJ2-1 | TRBV10-3 | 15 | CAISDPGLAMREQFF
TRBJ2-7 | TRBV7-9 | 14 | CASSFTTNPYEQYF
TRBJ2-1 | TRBV20-1 | 15 | CSAGGSTVWSNEQFF
TRBJ2-5 | TRBV12-3/TRBV12-4 | 13 | CASGSWTEETQYF
TRBJ2-5 | TRBV5-4 | 13 | CASSSTGAETQYF
TRBJ2-1 | TRBV14 | 16 | CASSQSRSLRRGEQFF
TRBJ1-5 | TRBV5-6 | 14 | CASSIHPREPPQHF
TRBJ2-7 | TRBV10-3 | 14 | CAIRPGHDYYEQYF
TRBJ1-5 | TRBV7-9 | 14 | CASSYGQSNQPQHF
TRBJ1-6 | TRBV20-1 | 15 | CSAENRVGMDSPLHF
TRBJ2-3 | TRBV29-1 | 13 | CSVELGGTDTQYF
TRBJ2-5 | TRBV29-1 | 13 | CSVHQGLGETQYF
TRBJ2-1 | TRBV29-1 | 15 | CSVSKSPSSYNEQFF
TRBJ2-1 | TRBV27 | 14 | CASSLSVSYNEQFF
TRBJ2-1 | TRBV11-3 | 19 | CASRSRHGTSGGPYNEQFF
TRBJ2-4 | TRBV9 | 14 | CASSSDSNTDIQYF
TRBJ2-7 | TRBV29-1 | 13 | CSVVEVRPYEQYF
TRBJ2-3 | TRBV11-2 | 17 | CASSKEGQGANTDTQYF
TRBJ2-3 | TRBV12-3/TRBV12-4 | 12 | CASSPPIDTQYF
TRBJ2-3 | TRBV10-3 | 14 | CAISEGGDTDTQYF
TRBJ1-4 | TRBV20-1 | 18 | CSATTGTGGDILGEKLFF
TRBJ1-1 | TRBV29-1 | 12 | CSVEDLNIGAFF
TRBJ2-1 | TRBV15 | 13 | CATSKRGAAEQFF